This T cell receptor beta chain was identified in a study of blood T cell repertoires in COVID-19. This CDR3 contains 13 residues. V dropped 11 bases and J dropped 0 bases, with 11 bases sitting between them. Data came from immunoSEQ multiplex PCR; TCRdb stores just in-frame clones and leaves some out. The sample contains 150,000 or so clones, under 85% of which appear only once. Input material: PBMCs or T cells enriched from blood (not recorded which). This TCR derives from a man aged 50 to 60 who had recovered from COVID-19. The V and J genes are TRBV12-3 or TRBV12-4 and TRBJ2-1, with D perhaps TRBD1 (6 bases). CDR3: CALVGGSYNEQFF. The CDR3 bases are TGTGCCTTAGTAGGGGGCTCCTACAATGAGCAGTTCTTC.